The 18 T cell receptor beta chains in this list originate from one sample, sequenced in a study of beta chain features in type 1 diabetes. Expressed TCRB transcripts were sequenced after all isolated RNA was converted to cDNA. Assay used: immunoSEQ multiplex PCR; TCRdb lists only in-frame clones, some missing. The table shows fewer than 650,000 clones, with around 15% occurring only once. The sequenced sample was naive CD4+ T cells from blood. The receptors stem from a man aged 18 to 30 in good health.

The chain recombines TRBV21-1 with TRBJ2-3; TRBD1 reflects the table's D call only, with no check against the DNA. TRBV21-1 is a recognized pseudogene. The CDR3 contains 17 residues. In DNA form, the CDR3 reads TGTGCCAGCAGCAAAGTACTGGGACAGGGTGATCCAGATACGCAGTATTTT. This encodes CASSKVLGQGDPDTQYF.

The J gene is TRBJ1-1, the V gene TRBV27; 7 nucleotides line up with TRBD1. Germline V lookup: CDR1 MNHEY, CDR2 SMNVEV (reference sequence). V lost 10 bases to trimming and J lost 4 bases; unmatched junction nucleotides: 12. This CDR3 comprises 14 residues. The CDR3: CATRNTGAPTEAFF. The CDR3 DNA reads as TGTGCCACTAGAAATACAGGGGCGCCCACTGAAGCTTTCTTT.

The chain is built from TRBV12-5 and TRBJ2-7, with D maybe TRBD1 (5 bases). Germline values: CDR1 LGHNT, CDR2 FRNRAP. The CDR3 has 18 residues. V was shortened by 2 bases and J by 3 bases, with 23 bases between the two germline ends. In DNA, the CDR3 is TGTGCTAGTGGTTTGCCTGGACACCCGTTGACACGCGACTACGAGCAGTACTTC. Its translation: CASGLPGHPLTRDYEQYF. Variable domain in full (rest from reference TRBV12-5 and TRBJ2-7): DARVTQTPRHKVTEMGQEVTMRCQPILGHNTVFWYRQTMMQGLELLAYFRNRAPLDDSGMPKDRFSAEMPDATLATLKIQPSEPRDSAVYFCASGLPGHPLTRDYEQYFGPGTRLTVT.

This clone appeared a few times. The chain has TRBV5-4 and TRBJ2-1, with 13 bases lining up with TRBD2. Germline V CDR1 and CDR2: SGHNT, YYREEE (reference sequence). The CDR3 extends over 16 amino acids. V was clipped by 4 bases and J by 7 bases; unmatched bases: 8. For the CDR3, the DNA is TGTGCCAGCAGCCCGGGACTAGCGGGATTTTTGAATGAGCAGTTCTTC. It codes for CASSPGLAGFLNEQFF. Full variable domain (rest looked up from reference TRBV5-4 and TRBJ2-1): ETGVTQSPTHLIKTRGQQVTLRCSSQSGHNTVSWYQQALGQGPQFIFQYYREEENGRGNFPPRFSGLQFPNYSSELNVNALELDDSALYLCASSPGLAGFLNEQFFGPGTRLTVL.

The rearrangement joins TRBV6-1 to TRBJ2-7; TRBD2 matches 8 bases. The CDR3 covers 15 residues. CDR1 is MNHNS, CDR2 SASEGT, per germline. V dropped 5 bases and J dropped 2; count of bases not matched to a gene: 8. CDR3 sequence (DNA): TGTGCCAGCAGTCCCTCGGGGGGGAGAGCCTACGAGCAGTACTTC. The encoded protein is CASSPSGGRAYEQYF.

In its sample, this clone was seen a few times. This rearrangement joins TRBV13 to TRBJ2-3; D not resolved. The CDR3 runs 14 residues. Trimming removed 4 bases at V and 0 bases at J, with 8 bases between. Looked up from germline, CDR1 is PRHDT and CDR2 is FYEKMQ (reference sequence). In DNA, the CDR3 is TGTGCCAGCAGCTCCAGTAGGAGCACAGATACGCAGTATTTT. Its translation is CASSSSRSTDTQYF.

The sample holds a few counts of this clone. V is TRBV28 and J is TRBJ2-5; 8 nucleotides match TRBD1. Germline values: CDR1 MDHEN, CDR2 SYDVKM. The CDR3 covers 14 residues. V lost 6 bases and J lost 1; bases outside the gene matches: 4. The CDR3 nucleotides read TGTGCCAGCAGCCTGGACAGGGCCCAAGAGACCCAGTACTTC. Translated: CASSLDRAQETQYF.

This chain connects TRBV5-1 to TRBJ2-7; TRBD1 matches at 9 bases. This CDR3 is built from 15 residues. Per germline, CDR1 SGHRS and CDR2 YFSETQ. The trim removed 3 bases at V and 1 base at J, leaving 5 bases unmatched. The CDR3 coding sequence is TGCGCCAGCAGCTCGACGACAGGGGGGTCCTACGAGCAGTACTTC. Translation gives CASSSTTGGSYEQYF.

This clone was seen more than once but under ten times. This rearrangement joins TRBV30 to TRBJ2-3, with 10 nucleotides matching TRBD1. The junction had 11 bases not matched to a gene; V was cut back by 2 bases and J by 3 bases. The CDR3 loop spans 17 amino acids. From germline, CDR1 is GTSNPN and CDR2 SVGIG (reference sequence). The CDR3 reads CAWSRGRDRGRTDTQYF. In DNA form, the CDR3 reads TGTGCCTGGAGTCGAGGCCGGGACAGGGGCCGGACAGATACGCAGTATTTT.

The J gene is TRBJ2-1, the V gene TRBV7-9; no clear D gene. Trimming stripped 5 bases from V and 4 bases from J, with 6 bases between. Germline CDR1 and CDR2: SEHNR and FQNEAQ (reference sequence). This CDR3 contains 12 residues. The CDR3 here is CASSTSYNEQFF. Here the CDR3 DNA reads TGTGCCAGCAGCACTTCTTACAATGAGCAGTTCTTC. Full variable domain (missing parts from reference TRBV7-9 and TRBJ2-1): DTGVSQNPRHKITKRGQNVTFRCDPISEHNRLYWYRQTLGQGPEFLTYFQNEAQLEKSRLLSDRFSAERPKGSFSTLEIQRTEQGDSAMYLCASSTSYNEQFFGPGTRLTVL.

This clone was recorded once. The rearrangement links TRBV5-4 to TRBJ1-2; tentatively, D is TRBD1 (5 bases). Trimming shortened V by 4 bases and J by 5 bases, and 15 bases separated the two germline ends. Germline V gene lookup returns CDR1 SGHNT and CDR2 YYREEE (reference sequence). The CDR3 length is 14 residues. In nucleotides, the CDR3 is TGTGCCAGCAGCCAGGACTTGGGGGGATATGGCTACACCTTC. Its protein is CASSQDLGGYGYTF. The variable domain in full, with the rest retrieved from reference TRBV5-4 and TRBJ1-2, is ETGVTQSPTHLIKTRGQQVTLRCSSQSGHNTVSWYQQALGQGPQFIFQYYREEENGRGNFPPRFSGLQFPNYSSELNVNALELDDSALYLCASSQDLGGYGYTFGSGTRLTVV.

This clone has more than one count but fewer than ten. The V and J genes are TRBV5-1 and TRBJ2-3; D is uncertain. The CDR3 runs 14 residues. Germline CDR1 is SGHRS and CDR2 is YFSETQ. V lost 4 bases and J 2 bases, leaving 11 bases between the germline ends. The CDR3 DNA is TGCGCCAGCAGCCCAAGTTCCTCCACAGATACGCAGTATTTT. Its protein product is CASSPSSSTDTQYF. The full variable domain, with the rest looked up from reference TRBV5-1 and TRBJ2-3, is KAGVTQTPRYLIKTRGQQVTLSCSPISGHRSVSWYQQTPGQGLQFLFEYFSETQRNKGNFPGRFSGRQFSNSRSEMNVSTLELGDSALYLCASSPSSSTDTQYFGPGTRLTVL.

This clone was seen a handful of times. V and J are TRBV11-3 and TRBJ1-1, with 8 bases lining up with TRBD1. The CDR3 is made up of 16 amino acids. The V gene end was trimmed by 5 bases and the J gene end by 3 bases; junction bases not matched to a gene: 11. Per germline, CDR1 SGHNT and CDR2 YENEEA. CDR3 loop: CASSRSAGTGYTEAFF. CDR3 in DNA: TGTGCCAGCAGCCGTTCTGCCGGGACAGGTTACACTGAAGCTTTCTTT.

This clone was observed a few times. The genes are TRBV30 and TRBJ1-2; no firm D call. The germline V gene has CDR1 GTSNPN and CDR2 SVGIG (reference sequence). Trimming stripped 2 bases from V and 8 bases from J, with 6 bases between. CDR3 size: 10 residues. The CDR3 coding sequence is TGTGCCTGGAGTCCCTCCGGCTACACCTTC. Encoded protein: CAWSPSGYTF. The full variable domain, its missing parts supplied by reference TRBV30 and TRBJ1-2, is SQTIHQWPATLVQPVGSPLSLECTVEGTSNPNLYWYRQAAGRGLQLLFYSVGIGQISSEVPQNLSASRPQDRQFILSSKKLLLSDSGFYLCAWSPSGYTFGSGTRLTVV.

This clone was seen only a few times. The V call is TRBV5-1, the J call TRBJ2-7, with D possibly matching TRBD2 (5 bases). The germline CDR1 and CDR2 sequences are SGHRS and YFSETQ. V was clipped by 0 bases and J by 2 bases, with 15 bases between them. The CDR3 contains 16 residues. Here the CDR3 reads CASSLGRTAGPYEQYF. The CDR3 DNA is TGCGCCAGCAGCTTGGGGCGTACTGCGGGTCCCTACGAGCAGTACTTC.

This clone turned up a few times. V is TRBV2 and J is TRBJ1-1; 9 nucleotides agree with TRBD1. The CDR3 extends over 13 amino acids. The V and J ends lost 7 bases and 8 bases, in that order; junction bases with no gene match: 8. CDR1 and CDR2 from the germline V gene are SNHLY and FYNNEI. This CDR3 reads CASNGQGTWEAFF. In DNA form, the CDR3 reads TGTGCCAGCAATGGACAGGGGACGTGGGAAGCTTTCTTT.

The chain is built from TRBV1 and TRBJ2-7; the DNA was not used to check the table's D call, TRBD1. TRBV1 is given as a pseudogene. CDR3 length: 13 residues. In DNA form, the CDR3 reads TGCACCAGCAGAAAATGGGGCTACCACGAGCAGTACTTC. Its protein product is CTSRKWGYHEQYF.

The table lists this clone with a few counts. The rearrangement uses TRBV6-1 and TRBJ2-7, with 10 bases lining up with TRBD1. The CDR3 extends over 15 amino acids. Germline trimming cut 6 bases from V and 0 bases from J; bases unmatched to any gene: 5. Germline assignment: CDR1 MNHNS and CDR2 SASEGT. Written as DNA, the CDR3 is TGTGCCAGCAGGCGGGACAGGGGATTCTCCTACGAGCAGTACTTC. Translated: CASRRDRGFSYEQYF.